The present TCR beta chain was sequenced within a study of technical replicates of blood from a few donors. Trimming at V came to 4 bases and at J to 0 bases, leaving 11 bases not matched to a gene. The V gene's germline CDR1 is MGHDK and CDR2 SYGVNS. CDR3 length equals 17 residues. Generated by immunoSEQ multiplex PCR, the TCRdb table keeps only in-frame clones and is missing some. The profile covers 64,000 or so clones, with roughly 97% appearing a single time and around 0.22% taken by the ten largest. Sequencing was carried out using T cells isolated from PBMCs. The chain carries TRBV25-1 and TRBJ1-1; 7 positions match TRBD1. The TCR comes from a human donor in good health. In DNA, the CDR3 is TGTGCCAGCAGTGGTTACGGGACAGAAAAAATGAACACTGAAGCTTTCTTT. Its protein product is CASSGYGTEKMNTEAFF.